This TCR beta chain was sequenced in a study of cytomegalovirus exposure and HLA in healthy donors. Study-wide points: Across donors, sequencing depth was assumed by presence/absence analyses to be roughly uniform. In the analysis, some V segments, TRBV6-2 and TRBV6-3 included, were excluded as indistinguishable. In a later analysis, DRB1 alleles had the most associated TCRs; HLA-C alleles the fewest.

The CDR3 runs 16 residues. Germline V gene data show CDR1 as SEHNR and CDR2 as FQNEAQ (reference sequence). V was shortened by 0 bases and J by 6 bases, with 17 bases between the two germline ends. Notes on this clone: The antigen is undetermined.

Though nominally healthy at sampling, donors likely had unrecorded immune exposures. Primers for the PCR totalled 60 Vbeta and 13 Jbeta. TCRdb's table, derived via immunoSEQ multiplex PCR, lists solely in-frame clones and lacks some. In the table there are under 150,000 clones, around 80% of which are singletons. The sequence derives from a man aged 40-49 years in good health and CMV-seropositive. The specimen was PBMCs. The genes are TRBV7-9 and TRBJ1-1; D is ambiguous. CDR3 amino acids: CASSLADGLLVPEAFF. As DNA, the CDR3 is TGTGCCAGCAGCTTAGCGGACGGACTGCTAGTCCCTGAAGCTTTCTTT. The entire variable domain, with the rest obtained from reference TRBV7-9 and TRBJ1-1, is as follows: DTGVSQNPRHKITKRGQNVTFRCDPISEHNRLYWYRQTLGQGPEFLTYFQNEAQLEKSRLLSDRFSAERPKGSFSTLEIQRTEQGDSAMYLCASSLADGLLVPEAFFGQGTRLTVV.